There are a few counts of the clone carrying this TCR beta chain. Via MiXCR, TCRdb re-called the 5' RACE reads, giving one row per CDR3 protein. The sample yields approximately 510,000 distinct CDR3 sequences, just over 20% seen once. These data come from a study of T cells after yellow fever vaccination. The germline CDR1 and CDR2 sequences are SEHNR and FQNEAQ (reference sequence). This CDR3 is 16 amino acids long. After removal of 2 bases from V and 6 bases from J, the junction contained 8 bases not matched to a gene. The sequence came from a man aged 18 to 29 who received the YFV17D yellow fever vaccine. This sequence joins TRBV7-9 and TRBJ2-2; 8 nucleotides agree with TRBD2. The sample in question was PBMCs, obtained less than 25 days after the first yellow fever vaccination. CDR3 nucleotides: TGTGCCAGCAGCTTAATCCCCGGGGGGGCCGCCGGGGAGCTGTTTTTT. The encoded protein is CASSLIPGGAAGELFF.